The present T cell receptor beta chain was sequenced within a study of response to subunit inactivated influenza vaccine. Study-level results: Authors proposed each seasonal influenza vaccination draws in few new T cells.

From the RT-PCR reads, TCRdb called clonotypes with MiXCR, one entry per CDR3 protein. Of hundreds of thousands of distinct CDR3 sequences in the sample, approximately 14% were seen once. CDR3 length equals 14 residues. V lost 1 base to trimming and J lost 2 bases, with 8 bases between them. Concerning this clonotype: Its specificity is not known.

The input for sequencing was PBMCs from blood, taken less than 15 days before vaccination. V gene TRBV12-3 or TRBV12-4 combines with J gene TRBJ2-5; unclear D gene. The TCR comes from a man aged 45 to 65 who received an inactivated influenza vaccine. DNA of the CDR3: TGTGCCAGCAGTTTAGGGATGGCACAAGAGACCCAGTACTTC. This codes for CASSLGMAQETQYF.